This T cell receptor beta chain was obtained from a study of blood T cell repertoires in COVID-19. The CDR3 is made up of 17 amino acids. Germline values: CDR1 MNHNS, CDR2 SASEGT. Trimming removed 2 bases from V and 5 bases from J; junction bases left unmatched: 5. This table comes from immunoSEQ multiplex PCR, and its TCRdb copy is limited to in-frame clones, with some not included. The data contain about 480,000 clones, 85% to 90% of them singletons. The sequenced material came from peripheral blood. The chain recombines TRBV6-1 with TRBJ2-3, with 15 nucleotides matching TRBD2. The origin of this receptor is a woman aged 45-65 years with COVID-19, enrolled during active disease. CDR3 sequence: CASSEQGLAGGGDTQYF. CDR3 coding DNA: TGTGCCAGCAGTGAACAGGGACTAGCGGGGGGCGGAGATACGCAGTATTTT.